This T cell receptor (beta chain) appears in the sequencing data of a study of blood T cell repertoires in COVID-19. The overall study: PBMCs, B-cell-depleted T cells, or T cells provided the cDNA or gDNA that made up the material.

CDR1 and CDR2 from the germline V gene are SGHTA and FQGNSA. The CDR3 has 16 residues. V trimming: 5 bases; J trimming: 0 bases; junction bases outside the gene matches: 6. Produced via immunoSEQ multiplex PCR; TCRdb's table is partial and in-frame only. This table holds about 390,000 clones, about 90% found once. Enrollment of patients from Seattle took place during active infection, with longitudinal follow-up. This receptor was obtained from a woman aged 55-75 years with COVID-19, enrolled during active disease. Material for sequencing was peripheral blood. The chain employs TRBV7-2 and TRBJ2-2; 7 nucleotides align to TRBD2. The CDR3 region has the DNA TGTGCCAGCAGCATCCGGACTAGTTCGAACACCGGGGAGCTGTTTTTT. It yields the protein CASSIRTSSNTGELFF.